This T cell receptor (beta chain) was sequenced during a study of blood T cell repertoires in COVID-19 (dated by TCRdb to the early 2020s). For the study in its entirety: The collaborator samples originated in the United States, Italy and Spain and spanned the acute and convalescent phases of COVID-19. The material from the prospective study consisted of cDNA or gDNA derived from T cells, B-cell-depleted T cells, or PBMCs. Subjects who had been exposed to COVID-19, were actively infected with it, or had recovered from it provided the deeply sampled blood TCRbeta repertoires that made up the dataset. The repertoires were made available in a free public database intended to serve as a resource for research on the immune response to SARS-CoV-2. The samples were drawn from two sources: the first 160 participants of the ongoing ImmuneRACE study, and 1,000 to 1,500 subjects contributed by 6 global collaborators. A de-identified subject ID, COVID-19 status, age in years and sex were almost always included in the sample metadata. Where available, HLA class I and class II types were obtained from metadata supplied by the sample provider rather than from assay-based typing. General conclusions and limits of the study: How much clinical and demographic metadata was included differed by source and by participant, and the metadata was provided uncurated.

Counted from cysteine to phenylalanine, this CDR3 has 14 amino acids. Only the CDR3 DNA is retained, 42 bases long and in frame from the first base. V has 7 bases trimmed and J has 7 bases trimmed; junction bases matching no gene number 7. The germline V gene provides CDR1 SNHLY and CDR2 FYNNEI. The immunoSEQ Assay, a bias-controlled multiplex PCR, was used to amplify TCRbeta CDR3 regions from genomic DNA. On the authors' methods: The number of nucleated cells in each sample was estimated from the amplification of reference gene primers within the assay. Sequence reads were collapsed and filtered to measure the absolute abundance of every unique TCRbeta CDR3 rearrangement. For each sample, productive Simpson clonality was calculated by taking the square root of Simpson's diversity index across productive rearrangements. This is the immuneACCESS table as TCRdb keeps it, with only in-frame sequences that have V and J called. A part of the clones is gone; compared with another copy, unresolved V genes explain less than half, and the rest is unexplained. That table gives V, J and clone size, and the DNA gave D and trimming. The sample yields around 130,000 clones; 84% were counted once. Nearly 3.5% of the sample lies in the top ten.

As for this clone: The specificity of this receptor is unknown. One base away there is no much larger clone; base qualities are not given.

Participants in the prospective study were enrolled through a virtual design, were aged roughly 18 to 95 years, and lived in 24 United States geographic areas. In the prospective study, cohorts were assigned on the basis of participant-reported clinical history obtained from a screening survey and a study questionnaire. In the prospective study, whole blood, serum and a nasopharyngeal or oropharyngeal swab were collected from each participant by mobile phlebotomists. Participants in the prospective study had the option to provide additional blood draws and questionnaires over a roughly 2-month period. Before DNA extraction, blood samples from the prospective study were shipped at room temperature or frozen.

The sequence was collected from a woman between 50 and 59 years old with acute COVID-19. Sequencing input: PBMCs or T cells enriched from blood (not recorded which). The chain joins TRBV2 to TRBJ1-6, and 7 junction bases match TRBD1. At the DNA level, the sequence is TGTGCCAGCATCCAGGACAGGAGAAATTCACCCCTCCACTTT. This codes for CASIQDRRNSPLHF.